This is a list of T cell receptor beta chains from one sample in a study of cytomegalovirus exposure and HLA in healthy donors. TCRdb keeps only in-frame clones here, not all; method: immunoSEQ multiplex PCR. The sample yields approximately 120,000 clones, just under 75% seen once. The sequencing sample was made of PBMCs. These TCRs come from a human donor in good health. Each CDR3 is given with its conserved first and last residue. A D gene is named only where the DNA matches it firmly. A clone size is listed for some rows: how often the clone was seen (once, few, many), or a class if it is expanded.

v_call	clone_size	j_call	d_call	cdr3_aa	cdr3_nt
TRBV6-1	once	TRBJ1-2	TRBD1	CASSEVGTALGYGYTF	TGTGCCAGCAGTGAGGTTGGGACAGCCCTAGGCTATGGCTACACCTTC
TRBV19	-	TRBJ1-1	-	CASSIVQYTEAFF	TGTGCCAGTAGTATAGTGCAGTACACTGAAGCTTTCTTT
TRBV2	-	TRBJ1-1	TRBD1	CASSENPYGQGSTEAFF	TGTGCCAGCAGTGAAAACCCTTATGGACAGGGAAGTACTGAAGCTTTCTTT
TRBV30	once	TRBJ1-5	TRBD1	CACNGQGPGPQHF	TGTGCCTGTAACGGACAGGGCCCGGGACCCCAGCATTTT
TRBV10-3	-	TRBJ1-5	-	CAIGDSGVVSNQPQHF	TGTGCCATTGGCGACTCAGGGGTGGTAAGCAATCAGCCCCAGCATTTT
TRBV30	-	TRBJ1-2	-	CAWKEGGNGYTF	TGTGCCTGGAAGGAGGGAGGAAATGGCTACACCTTC
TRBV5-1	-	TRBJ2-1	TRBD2	CASVGTRSNEQFF	TGCGCCAGCGTAGGGACTAGGTCTAATGAGCAGTTCTTC
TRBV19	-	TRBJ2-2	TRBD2	CASSRRLAGRVSTGELFF	TGTGCCAGTAGTAGGAGACTAGCGGGGAGGGTCAGCACCGGGGAGCTGTTTTTT
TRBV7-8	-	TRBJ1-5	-	CASSHTFGRGNQPQHF	TGTGCCAGCAGTCACACTTTCGGGAGGGGCAATCAGCCCCAGCATTTT
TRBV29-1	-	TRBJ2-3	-	CSGHGGITDTQYF	TGCAGCGGACACGGGGGAATCACAGATACGCAGTATTTT
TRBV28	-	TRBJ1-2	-	CASSGGYGYTF	TGTGCCAGCAGTGGGGGGTATGGCTACACCTTC
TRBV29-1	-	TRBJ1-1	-	CSVVPTAGTGAFF	TGCAGCGTTGTACCGACAGCCGGAACGGGAGCTTTCTTT
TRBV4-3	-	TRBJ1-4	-	CASSQGQNEKLFF	TGCGCCAGCAGCCAAGGACAGAATGAAAAACTGTTTTTT
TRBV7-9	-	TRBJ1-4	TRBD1	CSSSQRPTGVDEKLFF	TGTTCCAGCAGCCAAAGGCCGACAGGGGTCGACGAAAAACTGTTTTTT
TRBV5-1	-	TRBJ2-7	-	CASSLRGRVYEQYF	TGCGCCAGCAGCTTGAGAGGGCGGGTTTACGAGCAGTACTTC
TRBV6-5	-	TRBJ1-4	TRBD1	CASSSKQGAAEKLFF	TGTGCCAGCAGTTCGAAACAGGGGGCGGCTGAAAAACTGTTTTTT
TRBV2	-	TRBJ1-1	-	CANTRQLLNTEAFF	TGTGCCAACACAAGACAGCTATTGAACACTGAAGCTTTCTTT
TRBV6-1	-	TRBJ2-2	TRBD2	CASSEVSTSGTGELFF	TGTGCCAGCAGTGAAGTCTCGACTAGCGGGACCGGGGAGCTGTTTTTT
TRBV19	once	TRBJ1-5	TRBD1	CASRGTEPNSNQPQHF	TGTGCCAGTAGGGGGACAGAGCCTAATAGCAATCAGCCCCAGCATTTT
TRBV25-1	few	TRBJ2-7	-	CASSPSNRFRYEQYF	TGTGCCAGCAGCCCCTCGAACAGGTTCCGCTACGAGCAGTACTTC
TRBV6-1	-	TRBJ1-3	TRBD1	CASSERTGSISGNTIYF	TGTGCCAGCAGTGAAAGGACAGGCAGCATCTCTGGAAACACCATATATTTT
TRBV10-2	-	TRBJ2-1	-	CASKGGNEQFF	TGCGCCAGCAAAGGAGGCAATGAGCAGTTCTTC
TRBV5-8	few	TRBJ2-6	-	CASSLGRVFNVLTF	TGTGCCAGCAGCTTGGGGAGGGTATTTAACGTCCTGACTTTC
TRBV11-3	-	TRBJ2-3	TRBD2	CASSTRGLAGDTQYF	TGTGCCAGCAGCACACGGGGACTAGCGGGGGATACGCAGTATTTT
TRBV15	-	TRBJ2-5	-	CATSTQRGQQETQYF	TGTGCCACCAGCACCCAAAGAGGACAGCAAGAGACCCAGTACTTC
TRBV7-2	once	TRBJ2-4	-	CASSPGAGGGIYF	TGTGCCAGCAGCCCAGGTGCCGGGGGTGGAATTTACTTC
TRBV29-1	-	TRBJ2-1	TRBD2	CSVGSLAGLGNEQFF	TGCAGCGTTGGGAGCCTAGCGGGATTAGGCAATGAGCAGTTCTTC
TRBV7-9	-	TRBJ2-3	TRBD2	CASGLAGGEGQYF	TGTGCCAGCGGACTAGCGGGGGGGGAGGGGCAGTATTTT
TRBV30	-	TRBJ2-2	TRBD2	CAWTFWGGANTGELFF	TGTGCCTGGACATTTTGGGGAGGGGCGAACACCGGGGAGCTGTTTTTT
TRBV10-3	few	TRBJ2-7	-	CATWGPPYEQYF	TGTGCCACCTGGGGGCCCCCCTACGAGCAGTACTTC
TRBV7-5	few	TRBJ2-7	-	CARSLVEGRGPNEQYF	TGTGCCAGAAGCTTAGTCGAGGGCAGGGGGCCCAACGAGCAGTACTTC
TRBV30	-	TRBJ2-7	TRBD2	CACRLGGATYEQYF	TGTGCCTGCCGACTCGGGGGGGCGACATACGAGCAGTACTTC
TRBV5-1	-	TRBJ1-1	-	CASSLVRGAEAFF	TGCGCCAGCAGCTTGGTCCGGGGAGCTGAAGCTTTCTTT
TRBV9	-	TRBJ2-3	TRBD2	CARRAGGRNTDTQYF	TGTGCTAGAAGAGCGGGGGGCAGGAACACAGATACGCAGTATTTT
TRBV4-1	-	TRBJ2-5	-	CASSQSGRQETQYF	TGCGCCAGCAGCCAGAGCGGGCGACAAGAGACCCAGTACTTC
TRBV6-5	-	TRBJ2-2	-	CASSYSQLNTGELFF	TGTGCCAGCAGTTACTCTCAGTTGAACACCGGGGAGCTGTTTTTT
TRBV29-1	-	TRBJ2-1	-	CSVEDRGRASGNEQFF	TGCAGCGTTGAAGATCGCGGCAGGGCAAGTGGGAATGAGCAGTTCTTC
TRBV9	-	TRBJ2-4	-	CASSGLRNIQYF	TGTGCCAGCAGCGGCTTGAGGAACATTCAGTACTTC
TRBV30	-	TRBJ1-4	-	CAWRSSGNEKLFF	TGTGCCTGGAGGTCCTCGGGAAATGAAAAACTGTTTTTT
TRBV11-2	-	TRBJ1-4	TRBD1	CASSGQGAREKLFF	TGTGCCAGCAGCGGACAGGGGGCCCGGGAAAAACTGTTTTTT
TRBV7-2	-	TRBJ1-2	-	CASSLVGPQGGYTF	TGTGCCAGCAGCTTAGTAGGGCCACAGGGTGGCTACACCTTC
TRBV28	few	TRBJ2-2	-	CASSLRGGATGELFF	TGTGCCAGCAGTTTGAGGGGGGGGGCCACCGGGGAGCTGTTTTTT
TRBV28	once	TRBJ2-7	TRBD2	CATYGGGTYEQYF	TGTGCCACCTATGGCGGGGGGACTTACGAGCAGTACTTC
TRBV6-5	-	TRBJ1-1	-	CASSPKPPTEAFF	TGTGCCAGCAGTCCTAAACCACCCACTGAAGCTTTCTTT
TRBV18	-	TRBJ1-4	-	CASSSDRSPYEKLFF	TGTGCCAGCTCATCCGACAGGTCCCCCTATGAAAAACTGTTTTTT
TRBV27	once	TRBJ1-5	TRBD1	CASGTEGGTGKYQPQHF	TGTGCCAGCGGAACCGAGGGCGGGACAGGAAAATATCAGCCCCAGCATTTT
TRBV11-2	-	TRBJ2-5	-	CASSLEAGTQYF	TGTGCCAGCAGCTTAGAGGCGGGGACCCAGTACTTC
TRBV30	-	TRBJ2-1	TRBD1	CAWSVGQGWSYNEQFF	TGTGCCTGGAGTGTCGGACAGGGATGGTCCTACAATGAGCAGTTCTTC
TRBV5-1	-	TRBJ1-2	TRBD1	CASTSTGGGYGYTF	TGCGCCAGCACCTCAACAGGGGGCGGCTATGGCTACACCTTC
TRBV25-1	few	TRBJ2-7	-	CASSEGRTAPRSYEQYF	TGTGCCAGCAGTGAAGGGCGGACAGCACCTAGATCCTACGAGCAGTACTTC
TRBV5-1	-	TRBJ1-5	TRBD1	CASSSPGTGEYSNQPQHF	TGCGCCAGCAGCTCTCCCGGGACAGGAGAATATAGCAATCAGCCCCAGCATTTT
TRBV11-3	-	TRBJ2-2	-	CASSLVGGELFF	TGTGCCAGCAGCTTAGTCGGCGGGGAGCTGTTTTTT
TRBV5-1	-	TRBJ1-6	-	CASSLMSGNSTPLHF	TGCGCCAGCAGCTTGATGTCCGGGAACTCTACACCCCTCCACTTT
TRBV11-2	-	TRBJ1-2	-	CASSLQGLGGYTF	TGTGCCAGCAGCTTACAGGGGCTGGGAGGCTACACCTTC